The source of this T cell receptor beta chain is a study of T-cell memory formation after mild COVID-19. This clonotype has more than one count but fewer than ten. TCRdb re-called the 5' RACE reads through MiXCR, storing one row per CDR3 protein. The table has under 250,000 distinct CDR3 sequences, 9.5% to 10% seen once. Germline CDR1 and CDR2: SGHVS and FNYEAQ. The CDR3 consists of 16 residues. J gave up 8 bases and V 2 bases, and 9 bases lay outside the gene matches. The sequencing sample was made of PBMCs or a T cell subset sorted from them (not recorded which). The TCR was taken from a young man who had mild COVID-19 (a few samples of this study predate the infection). Cell type and time point are not known. The V gene is TRBV7-6, the J gene TRBJ1-4, with 9 bases matching TRBD1. The CDR3: CASSLRWTGEGEKLFF. CDR3 coding DNA: TGTGCCAGCAGCTTACGTTGGACAGGGGAAGGAGAAAAACTGTTTTTT.